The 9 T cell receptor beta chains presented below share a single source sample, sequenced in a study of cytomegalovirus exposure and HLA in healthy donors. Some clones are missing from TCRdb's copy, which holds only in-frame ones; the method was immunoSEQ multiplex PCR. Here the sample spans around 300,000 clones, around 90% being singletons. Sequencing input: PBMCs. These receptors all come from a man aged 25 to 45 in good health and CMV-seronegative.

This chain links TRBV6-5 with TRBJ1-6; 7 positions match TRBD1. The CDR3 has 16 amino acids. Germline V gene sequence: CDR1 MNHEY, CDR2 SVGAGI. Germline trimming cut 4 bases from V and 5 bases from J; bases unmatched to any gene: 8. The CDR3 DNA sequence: TGTGCCAGCAGTTTTCTGGACAGGTTGAATAATTCACCCCTCCACTTT. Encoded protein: CASSFLDRLNNSPLHF.

This CDR3 is CASSLVWAGPNEQFF. CDR3 nucleotides: TGTGCCAGCAGCTTAGTGTGGGCAGGTCCTAATGAGCAGTTCTTC. The chain joins TRBV11-3 to TRBJ2-1; D is uncertain. Trimming cost V 1 base and J 7 bases, with 14 bases left between them. CDR1 SGHNT and CDR2 YENEEA come from the germline V gene. This CDR3 is 15 amino acids long.

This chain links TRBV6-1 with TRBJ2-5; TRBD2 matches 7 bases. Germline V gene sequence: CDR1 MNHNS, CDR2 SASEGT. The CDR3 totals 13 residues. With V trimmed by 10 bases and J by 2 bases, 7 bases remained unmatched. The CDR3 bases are TGTGCCACCTGGGGGGGTAGGCAAGAGACCCAGTACTTC. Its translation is CATWGGRQETQYF.

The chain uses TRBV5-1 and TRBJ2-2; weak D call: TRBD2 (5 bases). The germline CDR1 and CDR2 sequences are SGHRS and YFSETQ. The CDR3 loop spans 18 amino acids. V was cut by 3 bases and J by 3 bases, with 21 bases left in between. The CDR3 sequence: CASSSRVLAKGDTGELFF. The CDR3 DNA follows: TGCGCCAGCAGCTCGCGGGTATTAGCTAAAGGCGACACCGGGGAGCTGTTTTTT. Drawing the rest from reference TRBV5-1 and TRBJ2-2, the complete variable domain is KAGVTQTPRYLIKTRGQQVTLSCSPISGHRSVSWYQQTPGQGLQFLFEYFSETQRNKGNFPGRFSGRQFSNSRSEMNVSTLELGDSALYLCASSSRVLAKGDTGELFFGEGSRLTVL.

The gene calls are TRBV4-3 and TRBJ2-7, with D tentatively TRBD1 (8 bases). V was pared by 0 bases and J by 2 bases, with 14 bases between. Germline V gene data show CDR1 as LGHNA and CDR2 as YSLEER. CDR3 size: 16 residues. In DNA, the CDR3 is TGCGCCAGCAGCCAAGATAGGACAGGGACTACCTACGAGCAGTACTTC. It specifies CASSQDRTGTTYEQYF.

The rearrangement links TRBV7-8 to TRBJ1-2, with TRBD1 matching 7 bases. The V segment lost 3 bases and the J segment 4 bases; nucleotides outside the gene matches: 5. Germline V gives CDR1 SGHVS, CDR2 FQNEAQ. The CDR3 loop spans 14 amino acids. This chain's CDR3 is CASSLNRGGYGYTF. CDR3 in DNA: TGTGCCAGCAGCTTGAACAGGGGCGGCTATGGCTACACCTTC.

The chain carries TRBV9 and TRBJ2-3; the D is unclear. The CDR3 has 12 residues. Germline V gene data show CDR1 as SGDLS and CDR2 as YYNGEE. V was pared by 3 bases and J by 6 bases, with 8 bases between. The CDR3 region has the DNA TGTGCCAGCAGCGACATTTTGGATACGCAGTATTTT. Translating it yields CASSDILDTQYF.

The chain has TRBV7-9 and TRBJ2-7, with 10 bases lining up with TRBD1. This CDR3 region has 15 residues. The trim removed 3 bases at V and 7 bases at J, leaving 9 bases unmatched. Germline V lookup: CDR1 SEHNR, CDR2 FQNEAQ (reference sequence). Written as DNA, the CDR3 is TGTGCCAGCAGCTTCCGGGACAGGGGTTCCTGGGAGCAGTACTTC. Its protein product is CASSFRDRGSWEQYF. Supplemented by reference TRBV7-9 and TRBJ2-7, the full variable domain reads DTGVSQNPRHKITKRGQNVTFRCDPISEHNRLYWYRQTLGQGPEFLTYFQNEAQLEKSRLLSDRFSAERPKGSFSTLEIQRTEQGDSAMYLCASSFRDRGSWEQYFGPGTRLTVT.

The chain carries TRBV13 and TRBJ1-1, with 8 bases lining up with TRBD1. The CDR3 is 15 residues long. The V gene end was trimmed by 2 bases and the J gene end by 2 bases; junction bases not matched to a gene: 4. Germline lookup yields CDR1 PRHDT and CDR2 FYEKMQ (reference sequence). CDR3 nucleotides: TGTGCCAGCAGCTTACGACAGGGGAGCAACACTGAAGCTTTCTTT. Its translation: CASSLRQGSNTEAFF.